This T cell receptor (beta chain) was observed in a study of T-cell reconstitution after alpha-beta-depleted transplantation in children. Study conclusions and caveats: High day-60 TCRbeta diversity in some patients came from surviving recipient T cells and thymic progenitors. At around two months after transplant, the alpha-beta T cells were reportedly derived from several hundred expanded clones that came from non-depleted graft cells. Hyperexpanded clones declined; after one year, newly produced T cells mostly supplied diversity.

V was pared by 3 bases and J by 5 bases, with 4 bases of the junction left unmatched. Germline V gene sequence: CDR1 LGHNA, CDR2 YNFKEQ. This CDR3 spans 14 amino acids. Researchers prepared the TCRbeta library using unique molecular identifiers, the study reports. MiXCR, applied by TCRdb to the PCR reads, yields one record per CDR3 protein. The table shows about 440,000 distinct CDR3 sequences, with roughly 43% occurring only once. About this clonotype: The antigen remains unidentified.

This chain uses TRBV4-2 with TRBJ2-3; 8 bases match TRBD2. The sample consisted of PBMCs, taken before TCRalphabeta/CD19-depleted stem cell transplant. This receptor was taken from a girl aged 2 to 9 with aplastic anemia, due to receive a stem cell transplant. The CDR3 sequence: CASSQAGGKDTQYF. CDR3 DNA sequence: TGTGCCAGCAGCCAGGCGGGGGGTAAAGATACGCAGTATTTT.